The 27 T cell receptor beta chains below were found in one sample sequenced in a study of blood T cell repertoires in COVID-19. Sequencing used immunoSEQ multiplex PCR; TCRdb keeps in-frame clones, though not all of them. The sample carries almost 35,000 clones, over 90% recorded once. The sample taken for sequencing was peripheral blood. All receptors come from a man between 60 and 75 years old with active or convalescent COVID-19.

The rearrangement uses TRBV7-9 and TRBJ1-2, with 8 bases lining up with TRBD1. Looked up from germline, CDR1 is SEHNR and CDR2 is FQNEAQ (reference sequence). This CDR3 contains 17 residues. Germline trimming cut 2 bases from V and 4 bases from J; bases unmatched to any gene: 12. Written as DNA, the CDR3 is TGTGCCAGCAGCTTATGGCAGGGGGCCGCCGGGGCCTATGGCTACACCTTC. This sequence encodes CASSLWQGAAGAYGYTF.

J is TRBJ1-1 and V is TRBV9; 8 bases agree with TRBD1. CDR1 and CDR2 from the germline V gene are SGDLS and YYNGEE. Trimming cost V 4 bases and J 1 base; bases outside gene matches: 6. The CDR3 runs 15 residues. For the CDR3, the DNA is TGTGCCAGCAGCCCTCAGGGGGCGCGGAACACTGAAGCTTTCTTT. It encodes CASSPQGARNTEAFF.

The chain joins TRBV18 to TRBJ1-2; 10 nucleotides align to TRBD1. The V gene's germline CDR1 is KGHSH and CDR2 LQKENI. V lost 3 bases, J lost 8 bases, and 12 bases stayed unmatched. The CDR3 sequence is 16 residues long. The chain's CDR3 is CASSPYTGTGERGYTF. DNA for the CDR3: TGTGCCAGCTCACCGTACACCGGGACAGGGGAGCGAGGCTACACCTTC.

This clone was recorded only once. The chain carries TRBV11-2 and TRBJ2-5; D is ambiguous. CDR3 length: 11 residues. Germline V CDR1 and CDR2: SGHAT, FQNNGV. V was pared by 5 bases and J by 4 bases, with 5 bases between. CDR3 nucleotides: TGTGCCAGCAGCCCGCGAGAGACCCAGTACTTC. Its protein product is CASSPRETQYF.

The CDR3 bases are TGTGCCAGCAGCCAGAGAGTTACAGGGACCGGGGAGCTGTTTTTT. Residues: CASSQRVTGTGELFF. The chain links TRBV7-2 to TRBJ2-2; D is perhaps TRBD1 (6 bases). Per the germline V gene, CDR1 is SGHTA and CDR2 is FQGNSA. The ends were cut back, 5 bases at V and 5 bases at J, with 15 bases in the middle. This CDR3 region has 15 residues.

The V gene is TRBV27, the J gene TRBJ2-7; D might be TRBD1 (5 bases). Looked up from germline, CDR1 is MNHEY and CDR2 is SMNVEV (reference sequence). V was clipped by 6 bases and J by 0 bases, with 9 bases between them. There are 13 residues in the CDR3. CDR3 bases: TGTGCCAGCAGCGTAGGGGTCTCCTACGAGCAGTACTTC. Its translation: CASSVGVSYEQYF.

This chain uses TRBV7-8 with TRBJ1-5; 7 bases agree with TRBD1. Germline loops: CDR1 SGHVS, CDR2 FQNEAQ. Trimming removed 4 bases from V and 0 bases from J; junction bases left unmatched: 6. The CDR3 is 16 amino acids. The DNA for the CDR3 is TGTGCCAGCAGCTCAGGGGGATGGGTTAGCAATCAGCCCCAGCATTTT. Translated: CASSSGGWVSNQPQHF. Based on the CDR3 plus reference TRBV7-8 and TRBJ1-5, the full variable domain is GAGVSQSPRYKVAKRGQDVALRCDPISGHVSLFWYQQALGQGPEFLTYFQNEAQLDKSGLPSDRFFAERPEGSVSTLKIQRTQQEDSAVYLCASSSGGWVSNQPQHFGDGTRLSIL.

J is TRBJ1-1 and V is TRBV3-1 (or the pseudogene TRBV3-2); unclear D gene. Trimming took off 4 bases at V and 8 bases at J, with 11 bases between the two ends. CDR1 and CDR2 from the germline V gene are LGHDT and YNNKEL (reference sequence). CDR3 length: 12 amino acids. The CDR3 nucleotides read TGTGCCAGCAGCCGCGGAGGGTCCGAAGCTTTCTTT. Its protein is CASSRGGSEAFF.

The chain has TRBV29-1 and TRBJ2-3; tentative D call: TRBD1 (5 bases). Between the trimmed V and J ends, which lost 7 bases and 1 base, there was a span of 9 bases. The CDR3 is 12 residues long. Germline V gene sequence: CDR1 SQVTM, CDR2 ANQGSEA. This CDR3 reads CSADRGTDTQYF. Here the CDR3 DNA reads TGCAGCGCCGACAGAGGCACAGATACGCAGTATTTT.

The chain's CDR3 is CASSFGAVDNEFSYEQYF. CDR3 coding DNA: TGTGCCAGCAGTTTCGGAGCGGTTGACAATGAATTCTCCTACGAGCAGTACTTC. This chain uses TRBV28 with TRBJ2-7; tentatively, D is TRBD2 (5 bases). Per germline, CDR1 MDHEN and CDR2 SYDVKM. The CDR3 consists of 18 residues. V lost 3 bases and J lost 0, with 21 bases in between. The full variable domain, in which reference TRBV28 and TRBJ2-7 provide the parts outside the CDR3, is DVKVTQSSRYLVKRTGEKVFLECVQDMDHENMFWYRQDPGLGLRLIYFSYDVKMKEKGDIPEGYSVSREKKERFSLILESASTNQTSMYLCASSFGAVDNEFSYEQYFGPGTRLTVT.

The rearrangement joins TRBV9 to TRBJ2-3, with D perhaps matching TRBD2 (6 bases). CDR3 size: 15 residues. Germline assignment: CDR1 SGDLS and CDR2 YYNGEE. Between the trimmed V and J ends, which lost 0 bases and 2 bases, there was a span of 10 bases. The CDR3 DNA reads TGTGCCAGCAGCGTAGTCGGGGGATTCACAGATACGCAGTATTTT. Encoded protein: CASSVVGGFTDTQYF.

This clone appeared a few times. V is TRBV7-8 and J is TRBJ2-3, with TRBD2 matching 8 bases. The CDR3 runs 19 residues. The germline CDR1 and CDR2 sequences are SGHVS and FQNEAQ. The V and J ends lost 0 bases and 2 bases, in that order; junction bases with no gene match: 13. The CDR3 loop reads CASSLAWGKSGGNTDTQYF. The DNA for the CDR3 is TGTGCCAGCAGCTTAGCCTGGGGGAAGAGCGGGGGAAACACAGATACGCAGTATTTT. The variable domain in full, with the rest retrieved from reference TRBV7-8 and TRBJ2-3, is GAGVSQSPRYKVAKRGQDVALRCDPISGHVSLFWYQQALGQGPEFLTYFQNEAQLDKSGLPSDRFFAERPEGSVSTLKIQRTQQEDSAVYLCASSLAWGKSGGNTDTQYFGPGTRLTVL.

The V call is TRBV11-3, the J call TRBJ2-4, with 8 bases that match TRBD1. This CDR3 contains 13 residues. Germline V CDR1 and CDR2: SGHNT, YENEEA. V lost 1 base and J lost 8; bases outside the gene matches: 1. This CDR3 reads CASSLVGQDIQYF. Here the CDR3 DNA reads TGTGCCAGCAGCTTAGTGGGACAGGACATTCAGTACTTC.

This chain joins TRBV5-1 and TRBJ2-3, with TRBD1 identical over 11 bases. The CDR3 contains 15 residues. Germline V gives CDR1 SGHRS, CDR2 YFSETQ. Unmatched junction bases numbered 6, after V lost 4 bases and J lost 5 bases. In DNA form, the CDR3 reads TGCGCCAGCAGCGCGGACAGGGGGCGGAGAGATACGCAGTATTTT. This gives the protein CASSADRGRRDTQYF.

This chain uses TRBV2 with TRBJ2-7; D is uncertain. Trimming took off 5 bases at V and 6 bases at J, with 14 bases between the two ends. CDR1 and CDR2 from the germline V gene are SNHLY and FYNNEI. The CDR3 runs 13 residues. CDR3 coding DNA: TGTGCCAGCAGTCAATACCCTAGGATCGAGCAGTACTTC. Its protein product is CASSQYPRIEQYF.

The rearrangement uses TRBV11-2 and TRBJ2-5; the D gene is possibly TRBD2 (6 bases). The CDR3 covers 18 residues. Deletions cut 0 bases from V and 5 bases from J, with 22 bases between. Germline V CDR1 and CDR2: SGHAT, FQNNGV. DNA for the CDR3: TGTGCCAGCAGCTTAGAAGGAGGGGCAGGGCGCCTTTGGGAGACCCAGTACTTC. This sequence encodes CASSLEGGAGRLWETQYF.

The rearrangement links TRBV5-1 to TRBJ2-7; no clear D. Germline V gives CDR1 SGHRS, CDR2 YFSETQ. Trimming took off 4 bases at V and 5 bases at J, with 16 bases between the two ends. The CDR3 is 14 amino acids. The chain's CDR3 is CASSETSRYDEQYF. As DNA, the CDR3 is TGCGCCAGCAGCGAGACTTCCAGATATGACGAGCAGTACTTC.

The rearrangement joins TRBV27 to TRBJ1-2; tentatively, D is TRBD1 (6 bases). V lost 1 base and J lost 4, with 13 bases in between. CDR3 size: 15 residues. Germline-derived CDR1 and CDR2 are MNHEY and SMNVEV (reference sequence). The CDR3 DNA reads TGTGCCAGCAGTTTATTAGGGGGGGGAGGCTATGGCTACACCTTC. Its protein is CASSLLGGGGYGYTF.

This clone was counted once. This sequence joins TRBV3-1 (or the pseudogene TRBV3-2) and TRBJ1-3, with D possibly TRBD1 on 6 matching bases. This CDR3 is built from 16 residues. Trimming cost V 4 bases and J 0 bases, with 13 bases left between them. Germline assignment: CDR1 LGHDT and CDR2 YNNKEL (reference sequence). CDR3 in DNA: TGTGCCAGCAGCCTAAGGACAGCCAACTCTGGAAACACCATATATTTT. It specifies CASSLRTANSGNTIYF.

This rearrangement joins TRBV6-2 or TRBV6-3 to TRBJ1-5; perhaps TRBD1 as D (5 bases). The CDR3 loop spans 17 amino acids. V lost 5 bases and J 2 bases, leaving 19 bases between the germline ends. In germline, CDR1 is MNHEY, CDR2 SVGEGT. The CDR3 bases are TGTGCCAGCAGTAAACCCCCGGCAGGGCTGGGCAATCAGCCCCAGCATTTT. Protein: CASSKPPAGLGNQPQHF.

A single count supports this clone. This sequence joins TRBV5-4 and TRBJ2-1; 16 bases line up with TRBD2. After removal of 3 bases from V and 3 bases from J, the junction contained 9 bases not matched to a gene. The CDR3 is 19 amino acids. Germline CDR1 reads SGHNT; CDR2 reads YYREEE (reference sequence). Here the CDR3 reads CASSSPGLAGGRLYNEQFF. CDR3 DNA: TGTGCCAGCAGCTCCCCGGGACTAGCGGGGGGGCGCCTCTACAATGAGCAGTTCTTC. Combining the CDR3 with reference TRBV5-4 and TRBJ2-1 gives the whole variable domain ETGVTQSPTHLIKTRGQQVTLRCSSQSGHNTVSWYQQALGQGPQFIFQYYREEENGRGNFPPRFSGLQFPNYSSELNVNALELDDSALYLCASSSPGLAGGRLYNEQFFGPGTRLTVL.

DNA of the CDR3: TGTGCCAGCTTACGGGACAGGAGCTCCTACGAGCAGTACTTC. This codes for CASLRDRSSYEQYF. V gene TRBV18 combines with J gene TRBJ2-7; 8 nucleotides match TRBD1. After removal of 7 bases from V and 0 bases from J, the junction contained 5 bases not matched to a gene. The CDR3 extends over 14 amino acids. CDR1 is KGHSH, CDR2 LQKENI, per germline.

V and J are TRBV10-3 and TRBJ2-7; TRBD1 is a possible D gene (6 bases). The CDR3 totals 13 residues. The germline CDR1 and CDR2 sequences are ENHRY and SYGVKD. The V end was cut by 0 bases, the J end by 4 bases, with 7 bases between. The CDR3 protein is CAISESGAYEQYF. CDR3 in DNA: TGTGCCATCAGTGAGTCGGGGGCATACGAGCAGTACTTC.

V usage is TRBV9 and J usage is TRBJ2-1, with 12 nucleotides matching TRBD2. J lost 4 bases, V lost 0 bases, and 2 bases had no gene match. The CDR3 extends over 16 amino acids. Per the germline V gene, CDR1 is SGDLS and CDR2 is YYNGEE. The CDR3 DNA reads TGTGCCAGCAGCGTAGCCGGGACTAGCGGGTACAATGAGCAGTTCTTC. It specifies CASSVAGTSGYNEQFF.

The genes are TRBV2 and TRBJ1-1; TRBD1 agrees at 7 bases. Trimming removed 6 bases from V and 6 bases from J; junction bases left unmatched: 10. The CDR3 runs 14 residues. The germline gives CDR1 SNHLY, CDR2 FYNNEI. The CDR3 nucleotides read TGTGCCAGCAGCTACCGGGACAGCCTAGCTGAAGCTTTCTTT. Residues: CASSYRDSLAEAFF.

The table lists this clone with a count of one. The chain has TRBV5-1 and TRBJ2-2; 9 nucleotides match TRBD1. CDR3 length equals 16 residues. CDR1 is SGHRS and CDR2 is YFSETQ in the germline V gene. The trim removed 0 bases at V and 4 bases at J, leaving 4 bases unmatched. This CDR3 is CASSLGGQGLTGELFF. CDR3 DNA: TGCGCCAGCAGCTTGGGTGGACAGGGGCTCACCGGGGAGCTGTTTTTT.

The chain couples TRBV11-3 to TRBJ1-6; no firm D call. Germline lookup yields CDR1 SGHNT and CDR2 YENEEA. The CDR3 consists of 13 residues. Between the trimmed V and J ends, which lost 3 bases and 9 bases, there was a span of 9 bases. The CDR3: CASSFGSGSPLHF. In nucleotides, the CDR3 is TGTGCCAGCAGCTTCGGGTCGGGTTCACCCCTCCACTTT. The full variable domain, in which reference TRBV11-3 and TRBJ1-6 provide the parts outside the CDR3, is EAGVVQSPRYKIIEKKQPVAFWCNPISGHNTLYWYLQNLGQGPELLIRYENEEAVDDSQLPKDRFSAERLKGVDSTLKIQPAELGDSAVYLCASSFGSGSPLHFGNGTRLTVT.